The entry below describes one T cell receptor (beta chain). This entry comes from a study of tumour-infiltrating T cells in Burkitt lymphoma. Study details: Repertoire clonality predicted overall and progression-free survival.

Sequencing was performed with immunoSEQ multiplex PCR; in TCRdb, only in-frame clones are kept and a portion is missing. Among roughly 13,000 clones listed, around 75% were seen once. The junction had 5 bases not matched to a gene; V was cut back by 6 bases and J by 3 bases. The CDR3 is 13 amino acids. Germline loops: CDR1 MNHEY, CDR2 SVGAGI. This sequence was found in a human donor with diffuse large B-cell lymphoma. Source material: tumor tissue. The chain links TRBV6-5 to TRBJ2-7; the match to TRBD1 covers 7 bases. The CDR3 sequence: CASRRQGDYEQYF. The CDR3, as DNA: TGTGCCAGCAGACGACAGGGAGACTACGAGCAGTACTTC.